This TCR beta chain was sequenced in a study of cytomegalovirus exposure and HLA in healthy donors. Per germline, CDR1 SGDLS and CDR2 YYNGEE. The CDR3 consists of 13 residues. V was cut by 3 bases and J by 4 bases, with 10 bases left in between. In the PCR, 60 Vbeta and 13 Jbeta primers were used. Method: immunoSEQ multiplex PCR; TCRdb's copy keeps in-frame clones and lacks some. The sample records some 140,000 clones, 79% being singletons. The origin of this receptor is a middle-aged man in good health and CMV-seropositive. The sample consisted of PBMCs. V is TRBV9 and J is TRBJ1-1, with no clear D. The CDR3 here is CASSAYGGTEAFF. The CDR3 coding sequence is TGTGCCAGCAGCGCTTACGGCGGCACTGAAGCTTTCTTT.